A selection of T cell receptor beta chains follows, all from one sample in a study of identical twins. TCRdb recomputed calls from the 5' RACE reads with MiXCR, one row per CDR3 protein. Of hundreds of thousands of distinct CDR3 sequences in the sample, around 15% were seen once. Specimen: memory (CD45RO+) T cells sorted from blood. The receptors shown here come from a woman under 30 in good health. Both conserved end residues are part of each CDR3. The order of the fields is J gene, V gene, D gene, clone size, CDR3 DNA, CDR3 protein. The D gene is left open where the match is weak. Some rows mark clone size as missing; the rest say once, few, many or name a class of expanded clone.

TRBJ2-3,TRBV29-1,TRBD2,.,TGCAGCGTGGGGGGGTCGGGGACTAGCACAGATACGCAGTATTTT,CSVGGSGTSTDTQYF
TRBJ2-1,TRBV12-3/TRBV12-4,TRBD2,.,TGTGCCAGCGGCGGGAGGGCCTGGAATGAGCAGTTCTTC,CASGGRAWNEQFF
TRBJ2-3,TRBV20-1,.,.,TGCAGTGCTGAAGCCCGGGATACGCAGTATTTT,CSAEARDTQYF
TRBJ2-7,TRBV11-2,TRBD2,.,TGTGCCAGCAGCTCCCAGGGAGGGGAGCAGTACTTC,CASSSQGGEQYF
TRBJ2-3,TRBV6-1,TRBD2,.,TGTGCCAGCAGGCTGGCGGGGGTTAAAGATACGCAGTATTTT,CASRLAGVKDTQYF
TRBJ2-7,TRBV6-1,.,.,TGTGCCAGCAGTAAGTTGGAGTACGAGCAGTACTTC,CASSKLEYEQYF
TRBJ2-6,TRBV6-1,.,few,TGTGCCAGCAGCCCCCACTCTGGGGCCAACGTCCTGACTTTC,CASSPHSGANVLTF
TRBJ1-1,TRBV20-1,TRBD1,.,TGCAGTGCGATCAGGGGGGTCGGCACTGAAGCTTTCTTT,CSAIRGVGTEAFF
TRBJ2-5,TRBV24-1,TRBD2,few,TGTGCCACCAGTGACCCCATAGCGGGGGAGGGGACCCAGTACTTC,CATSDPIAGEGTQYF
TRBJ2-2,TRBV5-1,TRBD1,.,TGCGCCAGCAGCCCTGCCGGGACAGCCAGCCCCGGGGAGCTGTTTTTT,CASSPAGTASPGELFF
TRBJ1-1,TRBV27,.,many,TGTGCCAGCAGTTTATACGGGGCCCGTCCCTCTGAAGCTTTCTTT,CASSLYGARPSEAFF
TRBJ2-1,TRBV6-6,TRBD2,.,TGTGCCAGCAGTTGGGACTATAGGAAGCAGTTCTTC,CASSWDYRKQFF
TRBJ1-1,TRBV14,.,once,TGTGCCAGCAGCCAAGGTTCCGGTCTGAACACTGAAGCTTTCTTT,CASSQGSGLNTEAFF
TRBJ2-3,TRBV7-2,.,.,TGTGCCAGCAGCCCGTGGGGGGCAGATACGCAGTATTTT,CASSPWGADTQYF
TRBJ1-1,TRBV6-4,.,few,TGTGCCAGCAGTGACTCGTGGAACACTGAAGCTTTCTTT,CASSDSWNTEAFF
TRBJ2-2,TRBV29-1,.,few,TGCAGCGTTGACGGACAGAACACCGGGGAGCTGTTTTTT,CSVDGQNTGELFF
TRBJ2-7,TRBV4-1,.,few,TGCGCCAGCAGCCAATACGGCCGGCAGTACTTC,CASSQYGRQYF